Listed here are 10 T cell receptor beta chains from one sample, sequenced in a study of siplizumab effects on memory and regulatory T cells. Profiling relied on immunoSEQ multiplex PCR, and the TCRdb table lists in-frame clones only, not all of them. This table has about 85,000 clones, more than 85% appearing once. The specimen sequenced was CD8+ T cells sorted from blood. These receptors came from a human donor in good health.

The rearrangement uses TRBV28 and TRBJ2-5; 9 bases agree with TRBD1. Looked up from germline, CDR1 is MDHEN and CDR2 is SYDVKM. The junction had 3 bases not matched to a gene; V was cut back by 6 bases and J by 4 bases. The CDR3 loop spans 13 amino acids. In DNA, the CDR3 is TGTGCCAGCAGAACGACAGGGGGAGAGACCCAGTACTTC. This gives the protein CASRTTGGETQYF.

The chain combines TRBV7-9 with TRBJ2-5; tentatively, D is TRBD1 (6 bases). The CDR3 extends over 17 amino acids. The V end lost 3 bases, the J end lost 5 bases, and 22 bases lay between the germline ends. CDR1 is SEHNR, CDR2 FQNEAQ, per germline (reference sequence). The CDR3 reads CASSFDRDITRTETQYF. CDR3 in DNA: TGTGCCAGCAGCTTTGACCGGGACATAACTAGGACGGAGACCCAGTACTTC.

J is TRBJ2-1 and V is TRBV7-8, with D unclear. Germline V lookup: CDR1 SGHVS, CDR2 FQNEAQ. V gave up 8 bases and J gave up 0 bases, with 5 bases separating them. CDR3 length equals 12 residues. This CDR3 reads CASGGSYNEQFF. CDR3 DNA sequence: TGTGCCAGCGGCGGCTCCTACAATGAGCAGTTCTTC.

The CDR3 spells CASSLAYEQYF. CDR3 in DNA: TGTGCCAGCAGCTTAGCCTACGAGCAGTACTTC. The J gene is TRBJ2-7, the V gene TRBV11-3; the D is unclear. This CDR3 spans 11 amino acids. V was shortened by 1 base and J by 2 bases, with 0 bases between the two germline ends. Germline CDR1 is SGHNT and CDR2 is YENEEA.

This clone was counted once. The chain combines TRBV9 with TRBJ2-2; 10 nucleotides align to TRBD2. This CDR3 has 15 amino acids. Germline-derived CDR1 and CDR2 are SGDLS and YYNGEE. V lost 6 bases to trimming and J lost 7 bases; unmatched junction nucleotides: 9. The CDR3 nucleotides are TGTGCCAGCAACCCTAGCGGGAGTCGAAACGGGGAGCTGTTTTTT. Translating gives CASNPSGSRNGELFF.

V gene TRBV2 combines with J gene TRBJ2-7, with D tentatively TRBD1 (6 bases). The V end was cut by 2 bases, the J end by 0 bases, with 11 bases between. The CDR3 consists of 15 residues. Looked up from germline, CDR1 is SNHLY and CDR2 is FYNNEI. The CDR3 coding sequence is TGTGCCAGCAGTGAACTGACAGGAACCTCCTACGAGCAGTACTTC. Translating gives CASSELTGTSYEQYF.

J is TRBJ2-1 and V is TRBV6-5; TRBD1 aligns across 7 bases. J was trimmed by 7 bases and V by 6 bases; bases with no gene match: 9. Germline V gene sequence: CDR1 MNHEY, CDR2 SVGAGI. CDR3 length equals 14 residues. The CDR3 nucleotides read TGTGCCAGCAGAGACGGGACAGATTTTAATGAGCAGTTCTTC. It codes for CASRDGTDFNEQFF.

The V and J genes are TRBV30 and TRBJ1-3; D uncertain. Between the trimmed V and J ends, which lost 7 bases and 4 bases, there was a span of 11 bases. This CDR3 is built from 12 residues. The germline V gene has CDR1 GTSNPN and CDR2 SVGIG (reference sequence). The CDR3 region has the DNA TGTGCCTTCGGGCGGGAAGGAAACACCATATATTTT. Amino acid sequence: CAFGREGNTIYF.

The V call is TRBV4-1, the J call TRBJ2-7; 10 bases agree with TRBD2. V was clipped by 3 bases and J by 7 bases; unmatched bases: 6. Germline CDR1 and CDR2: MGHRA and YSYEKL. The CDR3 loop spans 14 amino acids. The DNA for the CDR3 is TGCGCCAGCAGCCAGCCAGCGGGAGGGAATGAGCAGTACTTC. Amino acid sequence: CASSQPAGGNEQYF.

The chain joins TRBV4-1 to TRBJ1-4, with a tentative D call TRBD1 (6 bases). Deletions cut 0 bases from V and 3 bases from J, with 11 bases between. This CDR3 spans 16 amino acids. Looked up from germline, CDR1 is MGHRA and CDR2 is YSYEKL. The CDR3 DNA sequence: TGCGCCAGCAGCCAAGATCGGGGGCTCTCTAATGAAAAACTGTTTTTT. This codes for CASSQDRGLSNEKLFF.